These 29 T cell receptor beta chains share one sample of origin, sequenced in a study of control samples from healthy donors and cancer patients. Sequencing used immunoSEQ multiplex PCR; TCRdb keeps in-frame clones, though not all of them. The sample carries tens of thousands of clones, 92% recorded once. Sequencing input: PBMCs. The receptors derive from a man between 40 and 49 years old with colorectal cancer.

The chain links TRBV5-1 to TRBJ2-3, with 7 bases that match TRBD2. Per the germline V gene, CDR1 is SGHRS and CDR2 is YFSETQ. The CDR3 covers 16 residues. J gave up 0 bases and V 0 bases, and 4 bases lay outside the gene matches. The CDR3 DNA reads TGCGCCAGCAGCTTGGCTAGCGGAACTAGCACAGATACGCAGTATTTT. Translated: CASSLASGTSTDTQYF.

This clone was seen a single time. The chain recombines TRBV6-5 with TRBJ2-5; either TRBD1 or TRBD2 may fit D (5 bases each). Germline lookup yields CDR1 MNHEY and CDR2 SVGAGI. The V end lost 2 bases, the J end lost 7 bases, and 14 bases lay between the germline ends. CDR3 length equals 14 residues. The CDR3 coding sequence is TGTGCCAGCAGTTACGTCCGGGACCAGGGGACCCAGTACTTC. This translates into CASSYVRDQGTQYF.

The CDR3 sequence: CASSSPPAGQYF. The CDR3 coding sequence is TGTGCCAGCAGTTCCCCACCCGCCGGGCAGTACTTC. The J gene is TRBJ2-7, the V gene TRBV12-3 or TRBV12-4; no clear D. V lost 4 bases and J lost 9, with 13 bases in between. The CDR3 runs to 12 residues.

As DNA, the CDR3 is TGTGCCAGCAGTCTATGGGGAAACTACGAGCAGTACTTC. Protein: CASSLWGNYEQYF. This rearrangement joins TRBV27 to TRBJ2-7; D uncertain. The CDR3 covers 13 residues. The V gene's germline CDR1 is MNHEY and CDR2 SMNVEV (reference sequence). V dropped 5 bases and J dropped 3 bases, with 11 bases sitting between them.

V is TRBV29-1 and J is TRBJ2-1; TRBD1 agrees at 11 bases. V gave up 6 bases and J gave up 6 bases; unmatched junction bases: 7. The CDR3 contains 14 residues. Looked up from germline, CDR1 is SQVTM and CDR2 is ANQGSEA. This CDR3 is CSVGGQGVVNEQFF. In DNA, the CDR3 is TGCAGCGTGGGGGGACAGGGGGTTGTCAATGAGCAGTTCTTC.

V gene TRBV7-2 combines with J gene TRBJ2-3; D possibly corresponds to TRBD2 (7 bases). CDR1 is SGHTA, CDR2 FQGNSA, per germline. The CDR3 has 15 residues. With 7 bases removed from V and 3 bases from J, the gap between germline ends came to 17 bases. The CDR3 reads CASMGGGGRTDTQYF. The CDR3 DNA is TGTGCCAGCATGGGGGGCGGGGGACGGACAGATACGCAGTATTTT.

The chain carries TRBV11-2 and TRBJ1-1, with D unclear. In germline, CDR1 is SGHAT, CDR2 FQNNGV. The V and J ends lost 4 bases and 5 bases respectively, with 17 bases between them. This CDR3 comprises 15 residues. CDR3 nucleotide sequence: TGTGCCAGCAGCTCCCCCCGTGGGTTAGGGACTGAAGCTTTCTTT. Translated, it gives CASSSPRGLGTEAFF.

This clone was recorded only once. The V gene is TRBV11-2, the J gene TRBJ1-3; D might be TRBD1 (5 bases). Germline CDR1 SGHAT, CDR2 FQNNGV. The V end lost 5 bases, the J end lost 0 bases, and 14 bases lay between the germline ends. There are 16 residues in the CDR3. The CDR3 loop is CASSPGLTDSGNTIYF. In DNA form, the CDR3 reads TGTGCCAGCAGCCCGGGACTTACTGACTCTGGAAACACCATATATTTT.

V is TRBV18 and J is TRBJ1-3; D is unresolved. Deletions cut 0 bases from V and 0 bases from J, with 9 bases between. Germline V CDR1 and CDR2: KGHSH, LQKENI. The CDR3 has 16 amino acids. CDR3 loop: CASSPPKRPSGNTIYF. CDR3 bases: TGTGCCAGCTCACCACCGAAACGACCCTCTGGAAACACCATATATTTT.

This chain links TRBV6-2 or TRBV6-3 with TRBJ2-5; D is perhaps TRBD1 (5 bases). Germline V gene sequence: CDR1 MNHEY, CDR2 SVGEGT. This CDR3 has 14 residues. V dropped 2 bases and J dropped 4 bases, with 11 bases sitting between them. The CDR3: CASSYTGGAETQYF. The CDR3 DNA sequence: TGTGCCAGCAGTTACACCGGTGGGGCAGAGACCCAGTACTTC.

The chain has TRBV5-1 and TRBJ1-6; a possible D gene is TRBD1 (5 bases). The germline CDR1 and CDR2 sequences are SGHRS and YFSETQ. The CDR3 is 16 amino acids. Trimming stripped 0 bases from V and 5 bases from J, with 12 bases between. The CDR3 nucleotides read TGCGCCAGCAGCTTGGTGGGCAGGGAGGATAATTCACCCCTCCACTTT. This sequence encodes CASSLVGREDNSPLHF.

The rearrangement links TRBV7-2 to TRBJ2-1, with 9 bases matching TRBD2. Germline V gives CDR1 SGHTA, CDR2 FQGNSA. V shed 5 bases and J 1 base; nucleotides not matched to a gene: 6. The CDR3 runs 16 residues. In DNA, the CDR3 is TGTGCCAGCAGCCAGGCTAGCGGGGCTTCCTACAATGAGCAGTTCTTC. It yields the protein CASSQASGASYNEQFF.

This chain links TRBV9 with TRBJ2-2; D possibly matches TRBD1 or TRBD2 (6 bases each). This CDR3 has 16 residues. Germline V gene lookup returns CDR1 SGDLS and CDR2 YYNGEE. V lost 0 bases to trimming and J lost 4 bases, with 13 bases between them. The CDR3 region is CASSVGGAVGTGELFF. As DNA, the CDR3 is TGTGCCAGCAGCGTAGGGGGGGCAGTGGGCACCGGGGAGCTGTTTTTT.

The chain joins TRBV29-1 to TRBJ2-1; no clear D. CDR1 and CDR2 (germline): SQVTM, ANQGSEA. The CDR3 consists of 12 residues. V lost 7 bases and J 3 bases, leaving 10 bases between the germline ends. CDR3 region: CSAHSSYNEQFF. CDR3 coding DNA: TGCAGCGCCCACTCCAGCTACAATGAGCAGTTCTTC.

The CDR3 sequence is CASSLAENLLNTEAFF. The CDR3 region has the DNA TGCGCCAGCAGCTTGGCCGAAAACCTGCTGAACACTGAAGCTTTCTTT. The chain recombines TRBV5-1 with TRBJ1-1, with unresolved D. Germline CDR1 is SGHRS and CDR2 is YFSETQ. Trimming removed 0 bases from V and 0 bases from J, with 12 bases in between. This CDR3 has 16 amino acids. Drawing the rest from reference TRBV5-1 and TRBJ1-1, the complete variable domain is KAGVTQTPRYLIKTRGQQVTLSCSPISGHRSVSWYQQTPGQGLQFLFEYFSETQRNKGNFPGRFSGRQFSNSRSEMNVSTLELGDSALYLCASSLAENLLNTEAFFGQGTRLTVV.

This clone was observed a handful of times. The gene calls are TRBV3-1 (or the pseudogene TRBV3-2) and TRBJ2-7; D not resolved. CDR1 and CDR2 (germline): LGHDT, YNNKEL (reference sequence). Trimming took off 0 bases at V and 5 bases at J, with 8 bases between the two ends. The CDR3 has 13 amino acids. CDR3 DNA: TGTGCCAGCAGCCAAGATTCAGATAACGAGCAGTACTTC. As protein: CASSQDSDNEQYF.

The CDR3, as DNA: TGTGCCAGCAGCTCCGACAGGGGAAATTCACCCCTCCACTTT. Translation: CASSSDRGNSPLHF. The chain carries TRBV7-3 and TRBJ1-6, with TRBD1 matching 8 bases. The ends lost 4 bases at V and 7 bases at J; junction bases unmatched: 3. CDR1 and CDR2 from the germline V gene are SGHTA and FQGTGA. The CDR3 sequence is 14 residues long. Full variable domain (missing parts from reference TRBV7-3 and TRBJ1-6): GAGVSQTPSNKVTEKGKYVELRCDPISGHTALYWYRQSLGQGPEFLIYFQGTGAADDSGLPNDRFFAVRPEGSVSTLKIQRTERGDSAVYLCASSSDRGNSPLHFGNGTRLTVT.

The chain uses TRBV11-3 and TRBJ2-5, with D perhaps TRBD1 (5 bases). Germline CDR1 and CDR2: SGHNT and YENEEA. CDR3 size: 12 residues. V lost 9 bases and J lost 6, with 14 bases in between. The CDR3, as DNA: TGTGCCAGTGAGACCAGGGAAAAGACCCAGTACTTC. Protein sequence: CASETREKTQYF.

The chain couples TRBV11-3 to TRBJ2-1; D call uncertain. Germline assignment: CDR1 SGHNT and CDR2 YENEEA. This CDR3 is 18 amino acids long. The V gene lost 1 base and the J gene lost 4 bases, with 20 bases spanning the gap. The CDR3 loop reads CASSLVPPGSMIYNEQFF. CDR3 sequence (DNA): TGTGCCAGCAGCTTAGTCCCCCCCGGCTCGATGATATACAATGAGCAGTTCTTC.

V gene TRBV9 combines with J gene TRBJ2-3; tentative D call: TRBD2 (7 bases). CDR1 and CDR2 (germline): SGDLS, YYNGEE. V lost 0 bases and J 2 bases, leaving 13 bases between the germline ends. CDR3 size: 16 residues. CDR3 amino acids: CASSVVGGGFTDTQYF. The CDR3 DNA sequence: TGTGCCAGCAGCGTAGTGGGCGGGGGCTTCACAGATACGCAGTATTTT.

The chain employs TRBV2 and TRBJ2-7, with D possibly TRBD1 on 5 matching bases. Trimming shortened V by 5 bases and J by 11 bases, and 16 bases separated the two germline ends. Germline V gene sequence: CDR1 SNHLY, CDR2 FYNNEI. The CDR3 sequence is 12 residues long. CDR3 coding DNA: TGTGCCAGCAGTCGCGACAGCTCCCGTGAGTACTTC. Translating it yields CASSRDSSREYF.

V is TRBV7-2 and J is TRBJ1-3; no definite D call. Germline lookup yields CDR1 SGHTA and CDR2 FQGNSA. This CDR3 region has 16 residues. V dropped 4 bases and J dropped 5 bases, with 18 bases sitting between them. CDR3 region: CASSSPTPYSRNTIYF. The CDR3 DNA is TGTGCCAGCAGCTCCCCGACACCGTATTCCAGAAACACCATATATTTT. The full variable domain, in which reference TRBV7-2 and TRBJ1-3 provide the parts outside the CDR3, is GAGVSQSPSNKVTEKGKDVELRCDPISGHTALYWYRQSLGQGLEFLIYFQGNSAPDKSGLPSDRFSAERTGGSVSTLTIQRTQQEDSAVYLCASSSPTPYSRNTIYFGEGSWLTVV.

The chain recombines TRBV19 with TRBJ2-1; tentatively, D is TRBD2 (5 bases). This CDR3 has 13 amino acids. The V gene's germline CDR1 is LNHDA and CDR2 SQIVND (reference sequence). Between the trimmed V and J ends, which lost 9 bases and 4 bases, there was a span of 13 bases. The CDR3 protein is CASIQRRYNEQFF. The CDR3 nucleotides read TGTGCCAGCATACAGAGGAGGTACAATGAGCAGTTCTTC.

The genes are TRBV19 and TRBJ2-7, with D perhaps matching TRBD2 (5 bases). Germline CDR1 and CDR2: LNHDA and SQIVND (reference sequence). The V end was cut by 1 base, the J end by 0 bases, with 7 bases between. The CDR3 is 14 residues long. The chain's CDR3 is CASSIASNSYEQYF. For the CDR3, the DNA is TGTGCCAGTAGTATAGCTAGCAACTCCTACGAGCAGTACTTC. The full variable domain, with the rest looked up from reference TRBV19 and TRBJ2-7, is DGGITQSPKYLFRKEGQNVTLSCEQNLNHDAMYWYRQDPGQGLRLIYYSQIVNDFQKGDIAEGYSVSREKKESFPLTVTSAQKNPTAFYLCASSIASNSYEQYFGPGTRLTVT.

This clone showed up just a few times. This CDR3 reads CASSEVRGQGGGYTF. In nucleotides, the CDR3 is TGTGCCAGTAGTGAAGTCAGGGGACAGGGCGGCGGCTACACCTTC. The chain recombines TRBV19 with TRBJ1-2; 9 bases fit TRBD1. Germline V gene lookup returns CDR1 LNHDA and CDR2 SQIVND (reference sequence). The J segment lost 8 bases and the V segment lost 5 bases, leaving 12 bases of the junction unmatched. CDR3 length: 15 amino acids.

This clone occurred a few times. The chain links TRBV19 to TRBJ1-2, with a tentative D call TRBD1 (5 bases). With 6 bases removed from V and 2 bases from J, the gap between germline ends came to 13 bases. The length of the CDR3 is 14 residues. Germline lookup yields CDR1 LNHDA and CDR2 SQIVND (reference sequence). In DNA form, the CDR3 reads TGTGCCAGTAGGCCCGAAGGGGACAACTATGGCTACACCTTC. Amino acid sequence: CASRPEGDNYGYTF.

This clone has a handful of counts. V is TRBV5-1 and J is TRBJ2-1; 7 bases are shared with TRBD1. CDR3 size: 13 residues. The V segment lost 4 bases and the J segment 9 bases; nucleotides outside the gene matches: 7. Germline CDR1 and CDR2: SGHRS and YFSETQ. The CDR3 DNA sequence: TGCGCCAGCAGCACAGGGGTCTTCAGTGAGCAGTTCTTC. This translates into CASSTGVFSEQFF.

The J gene is TRBJ1-5, the V gene TRBV6-5, with TRBD1 identical over 8 bases. CDR1 and CDR2 (germline): MNHEY, SVGAGI. The CDR3 runs 14 residues. The V and J ends lost 4 bases and 6 bases, in that order; junction bases with no gene match: 5. The CDR3 protein is CASSFGQGGQPQHF. The CDR3 DNA sequence: TGTGCCAGCAGTTTCGGACAGGGAGGTCAGCCCCAGCATTTT.

This clone was counted once. V and J are TRBV5-3 and TRBJ1-2; TRBD1 is a possible D gene (5 bases). TRBV5-3 is flagged as an ORF with uncertain function. The CDR3 covers 18 residues. V shed 4 bases and J shed 5 bases, with 27 bases lying between them. The CDR3 here is CARSPGPGRATRIYGYTF. In DNA form, the CDR3 reads TGTGCCAGAAGCCCCGGACCGGGGCGGGCTACTAGAATTTATGGCTACACCTTC.